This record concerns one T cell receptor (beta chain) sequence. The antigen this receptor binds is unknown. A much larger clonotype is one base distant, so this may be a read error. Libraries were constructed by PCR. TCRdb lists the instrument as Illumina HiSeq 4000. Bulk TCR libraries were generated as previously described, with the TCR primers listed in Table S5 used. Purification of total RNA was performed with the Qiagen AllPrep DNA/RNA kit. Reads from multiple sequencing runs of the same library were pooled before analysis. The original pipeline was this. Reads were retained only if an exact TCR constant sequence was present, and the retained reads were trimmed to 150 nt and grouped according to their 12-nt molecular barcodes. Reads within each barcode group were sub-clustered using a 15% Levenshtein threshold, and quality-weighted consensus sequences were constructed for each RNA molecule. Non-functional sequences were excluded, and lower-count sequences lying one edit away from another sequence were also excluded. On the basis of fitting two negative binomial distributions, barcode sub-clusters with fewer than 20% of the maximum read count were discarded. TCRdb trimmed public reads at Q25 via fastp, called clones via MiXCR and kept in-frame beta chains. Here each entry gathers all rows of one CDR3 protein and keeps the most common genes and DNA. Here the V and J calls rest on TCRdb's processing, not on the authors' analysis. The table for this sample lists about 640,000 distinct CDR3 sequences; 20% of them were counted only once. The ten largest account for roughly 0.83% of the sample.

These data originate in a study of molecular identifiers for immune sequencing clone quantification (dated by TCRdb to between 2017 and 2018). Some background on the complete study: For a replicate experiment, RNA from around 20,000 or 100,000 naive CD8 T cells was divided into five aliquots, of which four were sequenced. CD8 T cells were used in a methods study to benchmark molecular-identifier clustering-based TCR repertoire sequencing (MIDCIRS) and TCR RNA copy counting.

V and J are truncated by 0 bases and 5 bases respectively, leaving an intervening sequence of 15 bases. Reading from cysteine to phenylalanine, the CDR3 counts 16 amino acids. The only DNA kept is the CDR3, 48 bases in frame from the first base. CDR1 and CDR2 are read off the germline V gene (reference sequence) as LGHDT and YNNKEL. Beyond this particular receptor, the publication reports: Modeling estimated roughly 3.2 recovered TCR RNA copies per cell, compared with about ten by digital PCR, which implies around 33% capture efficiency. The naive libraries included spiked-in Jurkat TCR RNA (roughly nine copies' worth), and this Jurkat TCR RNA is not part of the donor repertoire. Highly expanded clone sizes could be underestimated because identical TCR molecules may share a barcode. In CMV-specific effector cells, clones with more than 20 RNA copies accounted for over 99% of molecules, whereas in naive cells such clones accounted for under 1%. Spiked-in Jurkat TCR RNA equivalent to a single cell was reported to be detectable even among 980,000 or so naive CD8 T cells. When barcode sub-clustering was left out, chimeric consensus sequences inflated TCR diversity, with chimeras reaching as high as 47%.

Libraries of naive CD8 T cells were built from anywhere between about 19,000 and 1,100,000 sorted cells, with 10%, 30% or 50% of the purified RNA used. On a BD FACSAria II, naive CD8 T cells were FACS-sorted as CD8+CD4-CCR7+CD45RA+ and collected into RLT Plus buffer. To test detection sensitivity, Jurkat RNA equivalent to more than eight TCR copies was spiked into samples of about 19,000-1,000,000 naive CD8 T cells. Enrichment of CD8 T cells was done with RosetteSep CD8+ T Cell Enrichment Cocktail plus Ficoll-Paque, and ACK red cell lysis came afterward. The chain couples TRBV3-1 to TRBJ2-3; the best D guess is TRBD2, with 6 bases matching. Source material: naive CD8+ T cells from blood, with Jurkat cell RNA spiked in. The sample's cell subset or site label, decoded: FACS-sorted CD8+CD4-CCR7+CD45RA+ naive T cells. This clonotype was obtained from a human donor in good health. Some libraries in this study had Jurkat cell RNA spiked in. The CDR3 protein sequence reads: CASSQDAGKGIDTQYF. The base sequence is TGTGCCAGCAGCCAAGATGCGGGAAAGGGTATAGATACGCAGTATTTT.